The 18 T cell receptor beta chains reported below all come from one sample, sequenced in a study of CD8 T cells in Susac syndrome. When the RNA was reverse transcribed, random hexamers were used with an input of roughly 0.5 to 1 ug. TCRdb passed the immunoSEQ multiplex PCR reads through MiXCR, listing each CDR3 protein once. Of 170,000 or so distinct CDR3 sequences listed, 90% to 95% were seen once; the top ten hold 0.085% to 0.1%. Sequenced: CD4+ T cells from PBMCs. Receptor source: a human donor with Susac syndrome.

The chain has TRBV3-1 and TRBJ1-5; D unclear. The V gene's germline CDR1 is LGHDT and CDR2 YNNKEL (reference sequence). This CDR3 has 13 amino acids. Trimming took 0 bases from V and 7 from J, leaving 7 bases between them. CDR3 nucleotides: TGTGCCAGCAGCCAAGATCGGGCCCAGCCCCAGCATTTT. The encoded protein is CASSQDRAQPQHF.

The V and J genes are TRBV9 and TRBJ2-2, with 7 bases aligning to TRBD1. The CDR3 totals 14 residues. Germline trimming cut 5 bases from V and 0 bases from J; bases unmatched to any gene: 1. The germline V gene has CDR1 SGDLS and CDR2 YYNGEE. The CDR3 loop is CASRGTANTGELFF. The CDR3 DNA follows: TGTGCCAGCAGGGGGACAGCGAACACCGGGGAGCTGTTTTTT.

The chain couples TRBV28 to TRBJ2-1, with D perhaps matching TRBD2 (6 bases). The CDR3 covers 14 residues. CDR1 is MDHEN and CDR2 is SYDVKM in the germline V gene. V was shortened by 3 bases and J by 3 bases, with 9 bases between the two germline ends. CDR3 loop: CASSFRGNYNEQFF. The CDR3, as DNA: TGTGCCAGCAGTTTCCGGGGGAACTACAATGAGCAGTTCTTC. The complete variable domain, with remaining parts taken from reference TRBV28 and TRBJ2-1, reads DVKVTQSSRYLVKRTGEKVFLECVQDMDHENMFWYRQDPGLGLRLIYFSYDVKMKEKGDIPEGYSVSREKKERFSLILESASTNQTSMYLCASSFRGNYNEQFFGPGTRLTVL.

This clonotype appeared once. This chain joins TRBV3-1 and TRBJ2-1; D is unresolved. Germline V gene data show CDR1 as LGHDT and CDR2 as YNNKEL (reference sequence). Trimming removed 0 bases from V and 7 bases from J, with 10 bases in between. CDR3 length equals 14 residues. The CDR3 here is CASSQDWVRNEQFF. The CDR3 DNA reads as TGTGCCAGCAGCCAAGATTGGGTTAGGAATGAGCAGTTCTTC.

The chain joins TRBV6-1 to TRBJ2-5, with TRBD1 matching over 8 bases. The CDR3 loop spans 15 amino acids. The V and J ends lost 2 bases and 4 bases, in that order; junction bases with no gene match: 6. Germline V CDR1 and CDR2: MNHNS, SASEGT. CDR3 sequence (DNA): TGTGCCAGCAGTGAACAGGGGGCGCCCGTAGAGACCCAGTACTTC. Its translation: CASSEQGAPVETQYF.

The gene calls are TRBV18 and TRBJ2-6; D ambiguous. This CDR3 contains 15 residues. Germline CDR1 and CDR2: KGHSH and LQKENI. Trimming pared 8 bases from V and 2 bases from J, leaving 13 bases between. The CDR3 nucleotides read TGTGCCAGCCACCAGGACCTCGCTGGGGCCAACGTCCTGACTTTC. It encodes CASHQDLAGANVLTF.

V usage is TRBV13 and J usage is TRBJ2-2; D gene ambiguous. The length of the CDR3 is 14 residues. Trimming left V 2 bases short and J 7 bases short, with 11 bases between. Per the germline V gene, CDR1 is PRHDT and CDR2 is FYEKMQ (reference sequence). As DNA, the CDR3 is TGTGCCAGCAGCTTATCTCCAGTCGGCGGGGAGCTGTTTTTT. Encoded protein: CASSLSPVGGELFF. Complete variable domain (other parts from reference TRBV13 and TRBJ2-2): AAGVIQSPRHLIKEKRETATLKCYPIPRHDTVYWYQQGPGQDPQFLISFYEKMQSDKGSIPDRFSAQQFSDYHSELNMSSLELGDSALYFCASSLSPVGGELFFGEGSRLTVL.

This chain uses TRBV29-1 with TRBJ1-1; D might be TRBD1 (5 bases). There are 12 residues in the CDR3. V was cut by 7 bases and J by 4 bases, with 13 bases left in between. Germline assignment: CDR1 SQVTM and CDR2 ANQGSEA. This CDR3 is CSGQGPSTEAFF. For the CDR3, the DNA is TGCAGCGGGCAGGGACCGAGCACTGAAGCTTTCTTT.

V is TRBV12-3 or TRBV12-4 and J is TRBJ1-2, with D perhaps matching TRBD1 (6 bases). V lost 3 bases to trimming and J lost 3 bases, with 8 bases between them. The CDR3 is 13 residues long. The CDR3 DNA reads as TGTGCCAGCAGTTTGAACAGGGACTATGGCTACACCTTC. Translated: CASSLNRDYGYTF.

The rearrangement uses TRBV9 and TRBJ2-7; D uncertain. The CDR3 is made up of 12 amino acids. Trimming stripped 3 bases from V and 3 bases from J, with 7 bases between. Germline assignment: CDR1 SGDLS and CDR2 YYNGEE. The CDR3 nucleotides read TGTGCCAGCAGCGCGAGAAACTACGAGCAGTACTTC. Protein sequence: CASSARNYEQYF.

This clonotype occurred a few times. The V and J genes are TRBV7-8 and TRBJ2-7; D gene unclear. The CDR3 is 12 amino acids. Trimming stripped 1 base from V and 4 bases from J, with 5 bases between. Germline V gives CDR1 SGHVS, CDR2 FQNEAQ. CDR3 DNA sequence: TGTGCCAGCAGCTTAGGGGCGTACGAGCAGTACTTC. Its translation is CASSLGAYEQYF.

This rearrangement joins TRBV6-5 to TRBJ2-7; 8 bases fit TRBD2. Unmatched junction bases numbered 6, after V lost 6 bases and J lost 2 bases. The length of the CDR3 is 14 residues. The germline V gene encodes CDR1 MNHEY and CDR2 SVGAGI. DNA for the CDR3: TGTGCCAGCAGACGGGGGGGACCCACCTACGAGCAGTACTTC. It encodes CASRRGGPTYEQYF.

This clonotype was detected once. The chain is built from TRBV28 and TRBJ1-3; D perhaps matches TRBD1 (5 bases). This CDR3 region has 14 residues. The V end lost 10 bases, the J end lost 0 bases, and 13 bases lay between the germline ends. CDR1 and CDR2 from the germline V gene are MDHEN and SYDVKM. CDR3: CATTGTISGNTIYF. In nucleotides, the CDR3 is TGTGCCACCACCGGGACGATCTCTGGAAACACCATATATTTT.

This clonotype was observed once. V gene TRBV6-2 or TRBV6-3 combines with J gene TRBJ1-5; D not certain. Germline V lookup: CDR1 MNHEY, CDR2 SVGEGT. CDR3 length: 13 residues. V was trimmed by 6 bases and J by 9 bases, leaving 15 bases between them. CDR3 protein: CASRADIAAPQHF. The DNA for the CDR3 is TGTGCCAGCAGGGCCGACATCGCCGCGCCCCAGCATTTT.

The rearrangement joins TRBV16 to TRBJ1-5; perhaps TRBD1 as D (5 bases). This CDR3 contains 15 residues. Trimming left V 4 bases short and J 0 bases short, with 10 bases between. CDR1 is KGHSY, CDR2 FQNENV, per germline. CDR3 residues: CASSRQTNSNQPQHF. CDR3 nucleotide sequence: TGTGCCAGCAGCCGACAGACAAATAGCAATCAGCCCCAGCATTTT.

The chain combines TRBV18 with TRBJ2-2; D not resolved. V lost 4 bases and J 4 bases, leaving 13 bases between the germline ends. Germline V gene lookup returns CDR1 KGHSH and CDR2 LQKENI. The CDR3 totals 15 residues. CDR3 coding DNA: TGTGCCAGCTCACGAGAACTCTCGACCACCGGGGAGCTGTTTTTT. It specifies CASSRELSTTGELFF.

V and J are TRBV2 and TRBJ2-3; D uncertain. Germline values: CDR1 SNHLY, CDR2 FYNNEI. CDR3 length equals 14 residues. V dropped 4 bases and J dropped 1 base, with 9 bases sitting between them. The CDR3 nucleotides are TGTGCCAGCAGTGTGGCGGATCGCACAGATACGCAGTATTTT. It yields the protein CASSVADRTDTQYF.

The chain couples TRBV28 to TRBJ1-2; no definite D call. Trimming removed 8 bases from V and 6 bases from J, with 13 bases in between. From germline, CDR1 is MDHEN and CDR2 SYDVKM. There are 12 residues in the CDR3. Written as DNA, the CDR3 is TGTGCCAGCTCCGCGTTGGGAGATGGCTACACCTTC. This sequence encodes CASSALGDGYTF.